The 18 T cell receptor beta chains reported below all come from one sample, sequenced in a study of siplizumab effects on memory and regulatory T cells. TCRdb's copy holds only in-frame clones and misses some; the assay was immunoSEQ multiplex PCR. This table holds over 70,000 clones, roughly 94% found once. The sequencing input was CD8+ T cells sorted from blood. The receptor set was obtained from a human donor in good health.

The CDR3 here is CASSYQGGTNTIYF. CDR3 coding DNA: TGTGCCAGCAGTTACCAAGGGGGCACAAACACCATATATTTT. The chain uses TRBV6-6 and TRBJ1-3; 7 bases are shared with TRBD1. The CDR3 is made up of 14 amino acids. The junction had 4 bases not matched to a gene; V was cut back by 2 bases and J by 6 bases. CDR1 is MNHNY and CDR2 is SVGAGI in the germline V gene (reference sequence).

The chain uses TRBV10-3 and TRBJ2-6, with no clear D. CDR1 is ENHRY, CDR2 SYGVKD, per germline. The CDR3 consists of 18 residues. V was shortened by 4 bases and J by 1 base, with 17 bases between the two germline ends. In DNA, the CDR3 is TGTGCCATCAGTGTAGGGTATAGTAGTCAGTCTGGGGCCAACGTCCTGACTTTC. Translated, it gives CAISVGYSSQSGANVLTF.

The genes are TRBV4-1 and TRBJ2-5; TRBD1 might be the D (6 bases). Trimming removed 4 bases at V and 4 bases at J, with 13 bases between. The CDR3 is 14 amino acids. Germline V gene lookup returns CDR1 MGHRA and CDR2 YSYEKL. The CDR3 nucleotides are TGCGCCAGCAGCCCTGACAGGTTTCGAGAGACCCAGTACTTC. Its translation: CASSPDRFRETQYF.

The chain joins TRBV7-3 to TRBJ2-2; D unclear. CDR3 length: 14 residues. Germline V lookup: CDR1 SGHTA, CDR2 FQGTGA. Trimming shortened V by 1 base and J by 1 base, and 4 bases separated the two germline ends. Here the CDR3 DNA reads TGTGCCAGCAGCTTAAGTGGGAACACCGGGGAGCTGTTTTTT. Translation: CASSLSGNTGELFF. Looking up the rest from reference TRBV7-3 and TRBJ2-2 gives the full variable domain: GAGVSQTPSNKVTEKGKYVELRCDPISGHTALYWYRQSLGQGPEFLIYFQGTGAADDSGLPNDRFFAVRPEGSVSTLKIQRTERGDSAVYLCASSLSGNTGELFFGEGSRLTVL.

The genes are TRBV6-1 and TRBJ2-5, with D maybe TRBD1 (6 bases). The closer fit of TRBJ2-7 to the DNA end suggests the J call may be wrong. The length of the CDR3 is 13 residues. In germline, CDR1 is MNHNS, CDR2 SASEGT. CDR3 region: CASAARGPYEQYF. CDR3 nucleotide sequence: TGTGCCAGTGCCGCCAGGGGCCCCTACGAGCAGTACTTC.

The rearrangement links TRBV10-3 to TRBJ2-7; TRBD2 might be the D (6 bases). Germline V CDR1 and CDR2: ENHRY, SYGVKD. The CDR3 contains 14 residues. V dropped 3 bases and J dropped 3 bases, with 12 bases sitting between them. CDR3 residues: CAISDIGSNYEQYF. CDR3 DNA sequence: TGTGCCATCAGTGACATCGGGAGTAACTACGAGCAGTACTTC.

The chain links TRBV4-1 to TRBJ2-5; no firm D call. The V and J ends lost 1 base and 4 bases respectively, with 4 bases between them. This CDR3 contains 12 residues. CDR1 is MGHRA and CDR2 is YSYEKL in the germline V gene. CDR3: CASSQAGETQYF. CDR3 nucleotides: TGCGCCAGCAGCCAAGCAGGAGAGACCCAGTACTTC.

The V gene is TRBV13, the J gene TRBJ2-2; a weak D match, TRBD2 (5 bases). This CDR3 has 15 residues. V lost 5 bases and J 0 bases, leaving 10 bases between the germline ends. Germline V gene lookup returns CDR1 PRHDT and CDR2 FYEKMQ (reference sequence). DNA of the CDR3: TGTGCCAGCAGCGACGGAGGCTCGAACACCGGGGAGCTGTTTTTT. This codes for CASSDGGSNTGELFF.

The J gene is TRBJ2-7, the V gene TRBV6-4; TRBD1 agrees at 9 bases. Germline CDR1 MRHNA, CDR2 SNTAGT. The CDR3 is made up of 14 amino acids. Trimming took 6 bases from V and 2 from J; bases not matched to a gene: 5. CDR3 in amino acids: CASSTGTGTYEQYF. CDR3 in DNA: TGTGCCAGCAGCACCGGGACAGGGACCTACGAGCAGTACTTC.

The V and J genes are TRBV2 and TRBJ2-1, with D possibly being TRBD2 (6 bases). CDR1 is SNHLY, CDR2 FYNNEI, per germline. Trimming cost V 8 bases and J 5 bases, with 19 bases left between them. This CDR3 has 15 residues. The CDR3: CASLMIRERHNEQFF. DNA for the CDR3: TGTGCCAGCCTTATGATACGGGAGAGGCACAATGAGCAGTTCTTC.

This clone was counted a single time. The chain is built from TRBV28 and TRBJ2-2; D remains unclear. Germline V gives CDR1 MDHEN, CDR2 SYDVKM. The CDR3 has 16 amino acids. The V end was cut by 7 bases, the J end by 1 base, with 16 bases between. For the CDR3, the DNA is TGTGCCAGCAACATACATCAGCCGATGAACACCGGGGAGCTGTTTTTT. This sequence encodes CASNIHQPMNTGELFF.

The chain has TRBV1 and TRBJ1-5; the D call of TRBD1 is as the table states it, not checked on the DNA. TRBV1 is flagged as a pseudogene. The CDR3 sequence is 16 residues long. CDR3 in amino acids: CTSSQQSRAANQPQHF. The DNA for the CDR3 is TGCACCAGCAGCCAGCAAAGCAGGGCCGCCAATCAGCCCCAGCATTTT.

The chain links TRBV10-2 to TRBJ1-1; D is unclear. Between the trimmed V and J ends, which lost 6 bases and 6 bases, there was a span of 14 bases. Germline V gene data show CDR1 as WSHSY and CDR2 as SAAADI. The CDR3 sequence is 13 residues long. The DNA for the CDR3 is TGCGCCAGCAGGTTGAAAGGGCCGTCTGAAGCTTTCTTT. Protein: CASRLKGPSEAFF.

The chain joins TRBV13 to TRBJ1-1; D is perhaps TRBD1 (5 bases). Trimming pared 4 bases from V and 5 bases from J, leaving 17 bases between. The CDR3 has 15 amino acids. Germline values: CDR1 PRHDT, CDR2 FYEKMQ (reference sequence). The CDR3 sequence is CASSSAARGRTEAFF. Here the CDR3 DNA reads TGTGCCAGCAGCTCGGCCGCGCGGGGACGGACTGAAGCTTTCTTT.

The chain recombines TRBV6-6 with TRBJ1-2; D may be TRBD1 (6 bases). V lost 10 bases to trimming and J lost 5 bases, with 17 bases between them. Germline lookup yields CDR1 MNHNY and CDR2 SVGAGI (reference sequence). The CDR3 contains 13 residues. CDR3 nucleotide sequence: TGTGCCACTCAGAGCGGACAGAGATATGGCTACACCTTC. Its translation: CATQSGQRYGYTF.

The rearrangement joins TRBV9 to TRBJ2-4; D is undetermined. The V and J ends lost 0 bases and 0 bases respectively, with 10 bases between them. The CDR3 contains 16 residues. Germline CDR1 SGDLS, CDR2 YYNGEE. The CDR3 here is CASSVGNSLAKNIQYF. The CDR3 bases are TGTGCCAGCAGCGTAGGAAACAGCCTAGCCAAAAACATTCAGTACTTC.

The genes are TRBV6-1 and TRBJ2-7; TRBD2 matches 12 bases. V shed 4 bases, J shed 2 bases, and the junction held 9 bases outside the gene matches. Per the germline V gene, CDR1 is MNHNS and CDR2 is SASEGT. The CDR3 sequence is 17 residues long. The CDR3 nucleotides read TGTGCCAGCAGTGTAGCCGCTGGACTAGCGGGACCCTACGAGCAGTACTTC. Translating gives CASSVAAGLAGPYEQYF.

The J gene is TRBJ2-7, the V gene TRBV18, with D perhaps matching TRBD2 (6 bases). V was shortened by 6 bases and J by 3 bases, with 15 bases between the two germline ends. The CDR3 has 14 residues. The germline CDR1 and CDR2 sequences are KGHSH and LQKENI. The CDR3 protein is CASSPGRELYEQYF. Here the CDR3 DNA reads TGTGCCAGCTCTCCGGGGCGGGAACTCTACGAGCAGTACTTC. Drawing the rest from reference TRBV18 and TRBJ2-7, the complete variable domain is NAGVMQNPRHLVRRRGQEARLRCSPMKGHSHVYWYRQLPEEGLKFMVYLQKENIIDESGMPKERFSAEFPKEGPSILRIQQVVRGDSAAYFCASSPGRELYEQYFGPGTRLTVT.